These 8 T cell receptor beta chains share one sample of origin, sequenced in a study of T cell responses to AZD1222 COVID-19 vaccine. Only in-frame clones appear in the TCRdb table, and some are missing; sequencing was by immunoSEQ multiplex PCR. The data hold approximately 140,000 clones, with around 83% observed a single time. This sample comprised peripheral blood, obtained on day 0 of MenACWY control vaccination. The receptors shown here come from an adult in good health.

J is TRBJ2-7 and V is TRBV7-6; 10 nucleotides line up with TRBD1. The CDR3 is made up of 17 amino acids. The germline V gene encodes CDR1 SGHVS and CDR2 FNYEAQ. V lost 9 bases, J lost 2 bases, and 16 bases stayed unmatched. For the CDR3, the DNA is TGTGCCAGGAACTCCCGGGACAGGGGACGTAAGGCCTACGAGCAGTACTTC. Amino acid sequence: CARNSRDRGRKAYEQYF.

CDR3 coding DNA: TGCGCCAGCAGCCCCCTGACAGGGGGGGTTAACTATGGCTACACCTTC. Protein sequence: CASSPLTGGVNYGYTF. The chain couples TRBV5-1 to TRBJ1-2; the match to TRBD1 covers 9 bases. The length of the CDR3 is 16 residues. The trim removed 4 bases at V and 1 base at J, leaving 8 bases unmatched. Germline lookup yields CDR1 SGHRS and CDR2 YFSETQ.

The CDR3 loop is CASSSVLSNQPQHF. CDR3 sequence (DNA): TGTGCCAGCAGTTCGGTCCTTAGCAATCAGCCCCAGCATTTT. This chain uses TRBV6-2 or TRBV6-3 with TRBJ1-5, with D unresolved. Germline lookup yields CDR1 MNHEY and CDR2 SVGEGT. V was pared by 4 bases and J by 0 bases, with 7 bases between. The length of the CDR3 is 14 residues.

The J gene is TRBJ1-2, the V gene TRBV5-8, with 9 bases aligning to TRBD1. The CDR3 spans 16 residues. Germline CDR1 SGHTS, CDR2 YDEGEE. V trimming: 1 base; J trimming: 2 bases; junction bases outside the gene matches: 6. This chain's CDR3 is CASSLNYGTGNYGYTF. The DNA for the CDR3 is TGTGCCAGCAGCTTGAATTACGGGACAGGGAACTATGGCTACACCTTC.

The rearrangement uses TRBV2 and TRBJ1-1, with 7 bases aligning to TRBD1. CDR1 is SNHLY, CDR2 FYNNEI, per germline. Trimming removed 5 bases from V and 0 bases from J; junction bases left unmatched: 3. The CDR3 loop spans 14 amino acids. CDR3 sequence reads: CASSLGQLNTEAFF. CDR3 DNA sequence: TGTGCCAGCAGTCTGGGACAGCTGAACACTGAAGCTTTCTTT.

The V and J genes are TRBV2 and TRBJ1-6; 7 positions agree with TRBD1. The CDR3 contains 15 residues. V shed 5 bases, J shed 7 bases, and the junction held 8 bases outside the gene matches. The germline V gene encodes CDR1 SNHLY and CDR2 FYNNEI. CDR3 region: CASSRDRVRNSPLHF. The CDR3 DNA reads TGTGCCAGCAGTCGGGACAGAGTTAGAAATTCACCCCTCCACTTT.

The CDR3 DNA follows: TGTGCCAGCAGCCAAGATACAGGTGTGAACACTGAAGCTTTCTTT. It encodes CASSQDTGVNTEAFF. The chain has TRBV4-2 and TRBJ1-1, with a tentative D call TRBD1 (5 bases). CDR1 LGHNA and CDR2 YNFKEQ come from the germline V gene. This CDR3 is built from 15 residues. The V end lost 0 bases, the J end lost 0 bases, and 8 bases lay between the germline ends.

The rearrangement links TRBV6-5 to TRBJ1-2; TRBD1 agrees at 7 bases. Germline lookup yields CDR1 MNHEY and CDR2 SVGAGI. This CDR3 comprises 16 residues. V lost 4 bases to trimming and J lost 6 bases; unmatched junction nucleotides: 14. The CDR3 DNA reads as TGTGCCAGCAGTTCAGGCCGGGACAGTGGCTCGAATGGCTACACCTTC. Translation gives CASSSGRDSGSNGYTF.